This is a list of T cell receptor beta chains from one sample in a study of radiotherapy plus CTLA-4 blockade in lung cancer. The repertoire was sequenced with immunoSEQ multiplex PCR; TCRdb's copy has only in-frame clones and lacks some. The repertoire holds 12,000 to 15,000 clones, with approximately 72% as singletons. Specimen: peripheral blood, collected from a patient treated with radiotherapy plus ipilimumab. All receptors derive from a human donor with non-small cell lung cancer whose response to radiotherapy plus ipilimumab could not be evaluated. Each CDR3 is given with its conserved first and last residue. The order of the fields is J gene, D gene, clone size, CDR3 length, V gene, CDR3 DNA, CDR3 protein. D genes are given only for firm matches. Clone size, where shown, is once, few, many, or a class for clones that have expanded.

TRBJ1-1 . . 15 TRBV6-1 TGTGCCAGCAGCTATGAGGGACTTTCGAACACTGAAGCTTTCTTT CASSYEGLSNTEAFF
TRBJ2-3 . . 16 TRBV5-4 TGTGCCAGCAGTCAAATGGGCGGGATTAACACAGATACGCAGTATTTT CASSQMGGINTDTQYF
TRBJ2-5 TRBD1 . 16 TRBV4-2 TGTGCCAGCAGCCAAGGTCCCTCGACAGGGCAAGAGACCCAGTACTTC CASSQGPSTGQETQYF
TRBJ1-2 . . 13 TRBV14 TGTGCCAGCAGCCAAGAACTTCTCAGGGGCTACACCTTC CASSQELLRGYTF
TRBJ2-7 . . 16 TRBV10-2 TGCGCCAGCAGTGAGTCGAGAGGGGGAAGCTCCTACGAGCAGTACTTC CASSESRGGSSYEQYF
TRBJ1-1 TRBD1 . 16 TRBV25-1 TGTGCCAGCAGTGTTTCCGGGACAGCCGTCGGAACTGAAGCTTTCTTT CASSVSGTAVGTEAFF
TRBJ1-2 TRBD1 . 14 TRBV6-6 TGTGCCAGCAACGGACAGGGCAGGAGCTATGGCTACACCTTC CASNGQGRSYGYTF
TRBJ1-1 TRBD1 once 13 TRBV9 TGTGCCAGCAGCCCCAGGGGGTTCACTGAAGCTTTCTTT CASSPRGFTEAFF
TRBJ1-2 TRBD1 . 15 TRBV7-9 TGTGCCAGCAGCTCACTTCAGGCAGGGGGGTATGGCTACACCTTC CASSSLQAGGYGYTF
TRBJ2-6 TRBD1 . 18 TRBV4-3 TGCGCCAGCAGCCAAGAGGCGAGGGGGCTGTCTGGGGCCAACGTCCTGACTTTC CASSQEARGLSGANVLTF
TRBJ2-5 TRBD2 . 16 TRBV4-1 TGCGCCAGCAGCCATTCGAGAACCAGCGGGGGGGAGACCCAGTACTTC CASSHSRTSGGETQYF
TRBJ2-5 . once 13 TRBV2 TGTGCCAGCAGTGAAAGGGGTCAGGAGACCCAGTACTTC CASSERGQETQYF
TRBJ1-2 TRBD1 once 16 TRBV5-1 TGCGCCAGCAGCGAACTTCCGGGACAGGGGGCGCGGGGCTACACCTTC CASSELPGQGARGYTF
TRBJ1-5 . few 13 TRBV7-2 TGTGCCAGCAGCCTCCAGGGAAGTCAGCCCCAGCATTTT CASSLQGSQPQHF
TRBJ2-1 TRBD2 . 16 TRBV2 TGTGCCAGCCGTTATAGCGGGGGGTTTTCCTACAATGAGCAGTTCTTC CASRYSGGFSYNEQFF
TRBJ1-2 TRBD1 . 15 TRBV5-1 TGCGCCAGCAGCGCGGAAACCGGGACAGGAATTGGCTACACCTTC CASSAETGTGIGYTF
TRBJ1-2 TRBD1 . 14 TRBV6-6 TGTGCCAGCAGTTACAGGGGGCGCGACTATGGCTACACCTTC CASSYRGRDYGYTF
TRBJ1-2 . . 13 TRBV30 TGTGCCTGGATGGAGGCTGGGAACTATGGCTACACCTTC CAWMEAGNYGYTF
TRBJ1-3 . few 15 TRBV6-5 TGTGCCAGCAGTAGGGGGTCAACCTCTGGAAACACCATATATTTT CASSRGSTSGNTIYF
TRBJ1-2 . . 14 TRBV25-1 TGTGCCAGCAGTGCTATGGGGAGGATGAACGGCTACACCTTC CASSAMGRMNGYTF
TRBJ1-5 . . 13 TRBV19 TGTGCCACCGATTTGGGGGGGGATCAGCCCCAGCATTTT CATDLGGDQPQHF
TRBJ2-1 TRBD2 . 16 TRBV7-3 TGTGCCAGCAGCCCCCAAGGGGCGGGGGGGGCTAATGAGCAGTTCTTC CASSPQGAGGANEQFF